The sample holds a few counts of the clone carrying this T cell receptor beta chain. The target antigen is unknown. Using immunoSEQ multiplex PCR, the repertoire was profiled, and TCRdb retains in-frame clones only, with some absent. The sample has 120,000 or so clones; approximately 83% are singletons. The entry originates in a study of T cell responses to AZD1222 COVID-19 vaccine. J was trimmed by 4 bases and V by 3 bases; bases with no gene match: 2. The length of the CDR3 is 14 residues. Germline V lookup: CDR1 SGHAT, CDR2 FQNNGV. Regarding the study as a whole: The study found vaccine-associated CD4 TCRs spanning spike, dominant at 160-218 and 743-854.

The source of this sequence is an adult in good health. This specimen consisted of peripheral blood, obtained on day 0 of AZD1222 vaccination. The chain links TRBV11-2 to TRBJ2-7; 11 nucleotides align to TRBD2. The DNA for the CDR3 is TGTGCCAGCAGCTTCTCTAGCGGGAGGTACGAGCAGTACTTC. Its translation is CASSFSSGRYEQYF.